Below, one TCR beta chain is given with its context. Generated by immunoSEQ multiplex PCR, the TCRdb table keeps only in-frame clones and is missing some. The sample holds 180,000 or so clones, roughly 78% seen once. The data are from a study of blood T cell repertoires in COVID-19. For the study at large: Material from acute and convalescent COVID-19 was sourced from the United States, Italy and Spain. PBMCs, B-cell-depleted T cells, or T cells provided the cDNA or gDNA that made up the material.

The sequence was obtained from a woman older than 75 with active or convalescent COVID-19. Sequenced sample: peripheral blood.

CDR3 amino acids: CASSQETGQGSLYGYTF. CDR3 in DNA: TGCGCCAGCAGCCAGGAAACGGGACAGGGGTCTCTATACGGCTACACCTTC. The chain couples TRBV4-3 to TRBJ1-2, with 10 bases matching TRBD1. The junction had 15 bases not matched to a gene; V was cut back by 3 bases and J by 8 bases. The germline CDR1 and CDR2 sequences are LGHNA and YSLEER. CDR3 length equals 17 residues.